The source of this TCR beta chain is a study of blood T cell repertoires in COVID-19. Study details: The United States, Italy and Spain provided the acute and convalescent COVID-19 samples.

V was shortened by 3 bases and J by 5 bases, with 10 bases between the two germline ends. This CDR3 has 13 amino acids. Germline lookup yields CDR1 MNHEY and CDR2 SMNVEV (reference sequence). This clone was detected only a few times. Original analysis: Amplifying reference gene primers gave estimates of nucleated cell counts. This table comes from immunoSEQ multiplex PCR, and its TCRdb copy is limited to in-frame clones, with some not included. That table furnishes V, J and clone size, whereas the DNA furnished D and trimming. The sample lists 140,000 to 150,000 clones; 80% to 90% were seen once. Sequencing used peripheral blood. The chain is built from TRBV27 and TRBJ1-1, with unresolved D. This clonotype was sampled from a man between 60 and 70 years old with active or convalescent COVID-19. This CDR3 reads CASSLEHGTEAFF. CDR3 sequence (DNA): TGTGCCAGCAGTTTGGAACACGGGACTGAAGCTTTCTTT.